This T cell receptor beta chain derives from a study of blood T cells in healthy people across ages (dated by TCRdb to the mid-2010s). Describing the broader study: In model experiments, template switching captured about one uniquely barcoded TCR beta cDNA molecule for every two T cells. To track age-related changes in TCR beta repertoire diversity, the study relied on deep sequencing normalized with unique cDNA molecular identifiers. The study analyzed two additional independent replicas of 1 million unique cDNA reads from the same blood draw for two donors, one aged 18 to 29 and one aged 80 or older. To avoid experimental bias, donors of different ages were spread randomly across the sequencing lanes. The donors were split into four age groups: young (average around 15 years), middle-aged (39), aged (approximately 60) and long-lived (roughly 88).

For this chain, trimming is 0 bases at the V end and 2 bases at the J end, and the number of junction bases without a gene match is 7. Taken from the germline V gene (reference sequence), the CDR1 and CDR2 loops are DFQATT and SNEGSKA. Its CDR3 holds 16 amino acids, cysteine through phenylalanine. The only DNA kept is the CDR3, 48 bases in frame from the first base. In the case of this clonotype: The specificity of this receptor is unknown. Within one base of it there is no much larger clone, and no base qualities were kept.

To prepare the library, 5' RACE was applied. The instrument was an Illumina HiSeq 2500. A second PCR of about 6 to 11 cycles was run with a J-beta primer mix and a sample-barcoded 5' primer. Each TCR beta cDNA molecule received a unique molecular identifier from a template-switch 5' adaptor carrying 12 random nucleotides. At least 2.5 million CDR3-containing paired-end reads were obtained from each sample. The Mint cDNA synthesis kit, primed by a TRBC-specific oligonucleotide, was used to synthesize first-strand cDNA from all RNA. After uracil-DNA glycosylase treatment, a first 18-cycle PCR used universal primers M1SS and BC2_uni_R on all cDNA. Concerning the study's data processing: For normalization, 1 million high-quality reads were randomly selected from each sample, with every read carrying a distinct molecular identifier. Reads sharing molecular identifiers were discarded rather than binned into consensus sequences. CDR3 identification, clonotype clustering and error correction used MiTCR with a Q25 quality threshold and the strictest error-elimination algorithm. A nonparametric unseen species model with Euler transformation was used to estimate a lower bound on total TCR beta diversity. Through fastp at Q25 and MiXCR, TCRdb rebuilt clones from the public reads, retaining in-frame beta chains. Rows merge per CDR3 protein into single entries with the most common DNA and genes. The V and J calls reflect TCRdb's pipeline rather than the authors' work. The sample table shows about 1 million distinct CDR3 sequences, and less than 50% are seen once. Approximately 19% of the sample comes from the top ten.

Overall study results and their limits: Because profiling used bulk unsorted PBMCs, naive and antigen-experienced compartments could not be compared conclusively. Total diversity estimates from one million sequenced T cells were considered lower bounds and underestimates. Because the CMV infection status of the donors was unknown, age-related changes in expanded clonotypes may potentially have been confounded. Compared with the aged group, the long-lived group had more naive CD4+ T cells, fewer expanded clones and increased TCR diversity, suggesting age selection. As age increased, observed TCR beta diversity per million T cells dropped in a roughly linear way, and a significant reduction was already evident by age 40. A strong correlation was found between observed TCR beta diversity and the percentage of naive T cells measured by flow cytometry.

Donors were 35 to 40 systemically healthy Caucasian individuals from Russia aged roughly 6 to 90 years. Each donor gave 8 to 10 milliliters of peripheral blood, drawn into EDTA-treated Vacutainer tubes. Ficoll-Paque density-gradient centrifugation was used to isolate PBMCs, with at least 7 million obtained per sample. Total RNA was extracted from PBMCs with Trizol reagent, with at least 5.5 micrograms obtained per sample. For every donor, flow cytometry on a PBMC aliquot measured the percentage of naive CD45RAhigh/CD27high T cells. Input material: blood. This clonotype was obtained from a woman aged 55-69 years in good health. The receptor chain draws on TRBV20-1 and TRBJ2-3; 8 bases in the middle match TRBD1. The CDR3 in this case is CSARDIQGGDTDTQYF. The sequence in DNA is TGCAGTGCTAGAGATATACAGGGGGGAGACACAGATACGCAGTATTTT.